This T cell receptor (beta chain) stems from a study of spatial heterogeneity in lung cancer. For the study at large: The average count in raw reads for each unique TCR and UMI combination exceeded eight appearances.

Described time point: sample taken at primary tumor resection. The cohort: about 79 early-stage, untreated non-small cell lung cancer patients. Whole RNA from tumor, nontumor lung or frozen PBMC was sequenced unsorted. The CDR3 runs 14 residues. The V gene lost 6 bases and the J gene lost 0 bases, with 11 bases spanning the gap. The germline V gene has CDR1 SEHNR and CDR2 FQNEAQ (reference sequence). The presence of a unique molecular identifier marked each TCR cDNA molecule. TCRdb reanalysed the 5' RACE reads using MiXCR and keeps one entry per CDR3 protein. The data show 7,000 to 8,500 distinct CDR3 sequences, approximately 9.9% seen once. This clonotype was observed at least ten times.

The V gene is TRBV7-9, the J gene TRBJ1-1, with D hard to call. Sample: normal lung tissue next to the tumor, taken at surgery. This clonotype was obtained from a male donor with early-stage non-small cell lung cancer. CDR3 region: CASSSEGMNTEAFF. The CDR3 DNA follows: TGTGCCAGCAGTTCGGAGGGAATGAACACTGAAGCTTTCTTT.